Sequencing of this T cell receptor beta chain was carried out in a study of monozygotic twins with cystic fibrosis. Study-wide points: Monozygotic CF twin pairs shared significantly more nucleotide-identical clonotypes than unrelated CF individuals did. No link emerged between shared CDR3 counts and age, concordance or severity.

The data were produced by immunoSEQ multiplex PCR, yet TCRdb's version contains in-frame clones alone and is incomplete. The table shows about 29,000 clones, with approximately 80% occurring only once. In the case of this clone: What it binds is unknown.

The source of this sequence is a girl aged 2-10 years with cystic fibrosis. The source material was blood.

The CDR3 reads CASSPGLGGRVDTQYF. The CDR3 coding sequence is TGTGCCAGCAGCCCGGGGTTAGGGGGACGAGTGGATACGCAGTATTTT. This chain connects TRBV7-2 to TRBJ2-3; the D gene is possibly TRBD1 (6 bases). Germline assignment: CDR1 SGHTA and CDR2 FQGNSA. The CDR3 contains 16 residues. Trimming stripped 5 bases from V and 6 bases from J, with 21 bases between.